What follows are 10 T cell receptor beta chains derived from one specimen sequenced in a study of CD8 T cells in Susac syndrome. Reverse transcription of about 0.45 to 1 ug RNA was performed with random hexamers. One entry per CDR3 protein results from TCRdb running MiXCR on the immunoSEQ multiplex PCR reads. The repertoire consists of about 70,000 distinct CDR3 sequences, with approximately 95% occurring once and the leading ten covering roughly 0.22%. Sequencing was performed on CD8+ T cells from PBMCs. Source of these receptors: a human donor in good health.

The CDR3 nucleotides are TGTGCCAGCAGCCCTACGGGACAGGGAAAGGAGACCCAGTACTTC. Its protein is CASSPTGQGKETQYF. V and J are TRBV7-3 and TRBJ2-5; 9 nucleotides align to TRBD1. The CDR3 loop spans 15 amino acids. Germline V lookup: CDR1 SGHTA, CDR2 FQGTGA. V lost 5 bases and J lost 5; bases outside the gene matches: 9.

The chain carries TRBV7-9 and TRBJ2-7; D possibly corresponds to TRBD2 (7 bases). V lost 8 bases, J lost 5 bases, and 19 bases lay in between. Germline V gene data show CDR1 as SEHNR and CDR2 as FQNEAQ (reference sequence). The CDR3 contains 14 residues. CDR3 bases: TGTGCCAGCGCCCGGGGGGCCGGGTTTCACGAGCAGTACGTC. It specifies CASARGAGFHEQYV.

The chain joins TRBV4-3 to TRBJ1-1; no clear D. The V and J ends lost 4 bases and 0 bases respectively, with 9 bases between them. The CDR3 runs to 14 residues. Per germline, CDR1 LGHNA and CDR2 YSLEER. CDR3 in DNA: TGCGCCAGCAGCCCCTCAGGTATGAACACTGAAGCTTTCTTT. It is translated as CASSPSGMNTEAFF.

The V and J genes are TRBV19 and TRBJ2-4; the D gene is possibly TRBD2 (5 bases). CDR3 size: 15 residues. V gave up 7 bases and J gave up 3 bases, with 16 bases separating them. From germline, CDR1 is LNHDA and CDR2 SQIVND (reference sequence). DNA for the CDR3: TGTGCCAGTATCGATATACGGGCGGGCAAAAACATTCAGTACTTC. This encodes CASIDIRAGKNIQYF.

The CDR3 here is CASGGLSSYNEQFF. In nucleotides, the CDR3 is TGTGCCAGCGGGGGGCTGAGCTCCTACAATGAGCAGTTCTTC. The J gene is TRBJ2-1, the V gene TRBV2; D is tentatively TRBD1 or TRBD2 (6 bases each). Germline assignment: CDR1 SNHLY and CDR2 FYNNEI. V dropped 8 bases and J dropped 0 bases, with 11 bases sitting between them. The CDR3 spans 14 residues.

This clonotype has only one observation. V gene TRBV7-9 combines with J gene TRBJ2-7, with 8 bases matching TRBD1. Germline V gene data show CDR1 as SEHNR and CDR2 as FQNEAQ (reference sequence). V trimming: 3 bases; J trimming: 3 bases; junction bases outside the gene matches: 10. This CDR3 comprises 16 residues. The CDR3 here is CASSLAPTGGCYEQYV. Written as DNA, the CDR3 is TGTGCCAGCAGCTTGGCCCCAACAGGGGGATGCTACGAGCAGTACGTC.

This clonotype was counted a single time. The chain links TRBV9 to TRBJ2-3; D is uncertain. Germline CDR1 reads SGDLS; CDR2 reads YYNGEE. The CDR3 covers 15 residues. The germline V and J ends were trimmed by 3 bases and 5 bases, with 16 bases remaining between them. The CDR3 DNA reads as TGTGCCAGCAGCGGAGTAGCTAGAGCTCAAGATACGCAGTATTTT. It translates to CASSGVARAQDTQYF.

V usage is TRBV28 and J usage is TRBJ2-1; 10 bases agree with TRBD2. The germline V gene has CDR1 MDHEN and CDR2 SYDVKM. The length of the CDR3 is 17 residues. With V trimmed by 4 bases and J by 2 bases, 8 bases remained unmatched. The CDR3: CASSSPELAGAYNEQFF. In nucleotides, the CDR3 is TGTGCCAGCAGTTCCCCCGAGCTAGCGGGGGCCTACAATGAGCAGTTCTTC.

The chain carries TRBV7-9 and TRBJ1-2, with TRBD1 as a possible D gene (6 bases). The V end was cut by 2 bases, the J end by 10 bases, with 11 bases between. In germline, CDR1 is SEHNR, CDR2 FQNEAQ (reference sequence). The CDR3 totals 12 residues. The DNA of the CDR3 is TGTGCCAGCAGCTTAAGGGGGATCGACTACACCTTC. As protein: CASSLRGIDYTF.

V is TRBV6-1 and J is TRBJ1-5, with no clear D. Per the germline V gene, CDR1 is MNHNS and CDR2 is SASEGT. Trimming took off 1 base at V and 7 bases at J, with 14 bases between the two ends. CDR3 size: 15 residues. CDR3 nucleotides: TGTGCCAGCAGTGAAGTTGGTGGGGTGAACCAGCCCCAGCATTTT. Encoded protein: CASSEVGGVNQPQHF.